This TCR beta chain was sequenced during a study of PD-1 blockade in classical Hodgkin lymphoma. Time point described: cycle 4 day 1 (C4D1), after less than 7 weeks of nivolumab. After autologous stem cell transplantation all patients relapsed, and prior brentuximab vedotin exposure differed between cohorts. Negative magnetic selection isolated CD4+ T cells from thawed PBMCs. Produced via immunoSEQ multiplex PCR; TCRdb's table is partial and in-frame only. Of over 15,000 clones listed, about 68% are singletons. The V gene end was trimmed by 9 bases and the J gene end by 7 bases; junction bases not matched to a gene: 6. The length of the CDR3 is 13 residues. Germline CDR1 is KGHSH and CDR2 is LQKENI.

The source of this sequence is a human donor with classical Hodgkin lymphoma. The gene calls are TRBV18 and TRBJ1-6; 7 nucleotides agree with TRBD1. This specimen was CD4+ T cells from blood, taken before the fourth cycle of nivolumab. This CDR3 is CASTTGFNSPLHF. CDR3 sequence (DNA): TGTGCCAGTACGACAGGGTTCAATTCACCCCTCCACTTT.